This TCR beta chain is drawn from a study of blood T cell repertoires in COVID-19. At the level of the study: Sample material is recorded as cDNA or gDNA derived from T cells, B-cell-depleted T cells, or PBMCs.

In germline, CDR1 is ENHRY, CDR2 SYGVKD. V shed 4 bases and J shed 0 bases, with 16 bases lying between them. The CDR3 spans 17 residues. TCRdb's table, derived via immunoSEQ multiplex PCR, lists solely in-frame clones and lacks some. Counted here are 250,000 to 300,000 clones, around nine tenths occurring once; the ten biggest clones make up 8.5% to 14%. Seattle patients were enrolled while actively infected and followed longitudinally. The sample consisted of peripheral blood. The source is a woman under 40 with COVID-19, enrolled during active disease. The chain has TRBV10-3 and TRBJ1-3; perhaps TRBD1 as D (5 bases). CDR3 in DNA: TGTGCCATCAGTGCGCGGGGCTTGGAAACCTCTGGAAACACCATATATTTT. Protein sequence: CAISARGLETSGNTIYF.